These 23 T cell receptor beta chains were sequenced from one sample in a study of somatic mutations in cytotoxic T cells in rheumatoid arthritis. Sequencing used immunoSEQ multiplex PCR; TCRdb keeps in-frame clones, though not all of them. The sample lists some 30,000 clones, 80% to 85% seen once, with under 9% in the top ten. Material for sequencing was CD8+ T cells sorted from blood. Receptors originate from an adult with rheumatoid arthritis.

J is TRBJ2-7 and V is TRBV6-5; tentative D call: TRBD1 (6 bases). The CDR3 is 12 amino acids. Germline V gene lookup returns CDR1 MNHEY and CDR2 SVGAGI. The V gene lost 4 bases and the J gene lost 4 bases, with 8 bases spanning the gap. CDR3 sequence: CASSSDSYEQYF. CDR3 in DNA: TGTGCCAGCAGTTCGGACAGTTACGAGCAGTACTTC.

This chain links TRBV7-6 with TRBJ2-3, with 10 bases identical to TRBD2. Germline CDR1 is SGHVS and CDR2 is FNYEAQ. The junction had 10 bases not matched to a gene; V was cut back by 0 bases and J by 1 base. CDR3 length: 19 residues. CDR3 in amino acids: CASSLAPLTSGVGTDTQYF. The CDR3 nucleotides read TGTGCCAGCAGCTTAGCCCCTTTAACTAGCGGGGTGGGCACAGATACGCAGTATTTT. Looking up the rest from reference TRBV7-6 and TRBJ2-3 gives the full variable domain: GAGVSQSPRYKVTKRGQDVALRCDPISGHVSLYWYRQALGQGPEFLTYFNYEAQQDKSGLPNDRFSAERPEGSISTLTIQRTEQRDSAMYRCASSLAPLTSGVGTDTQYFGPGTRLTVL.

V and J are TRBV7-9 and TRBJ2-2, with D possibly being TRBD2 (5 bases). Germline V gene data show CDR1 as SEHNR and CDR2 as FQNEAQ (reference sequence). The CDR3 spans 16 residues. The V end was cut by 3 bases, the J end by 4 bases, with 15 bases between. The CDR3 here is CASSFSRWGATGELFF. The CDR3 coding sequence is TGTGCCAGCAGCTTTAGCCGATGGGGAGCCACCGGGGAGCTGTTTTTT.

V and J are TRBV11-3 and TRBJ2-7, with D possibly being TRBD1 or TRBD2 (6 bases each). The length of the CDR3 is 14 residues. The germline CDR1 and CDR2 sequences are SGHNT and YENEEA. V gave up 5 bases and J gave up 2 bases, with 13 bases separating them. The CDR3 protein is CASSLHRGPYEQYF. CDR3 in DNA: TGTGCCAGCAGCCTACACCGGGGGCCCTACGAGCAGTACTTC.

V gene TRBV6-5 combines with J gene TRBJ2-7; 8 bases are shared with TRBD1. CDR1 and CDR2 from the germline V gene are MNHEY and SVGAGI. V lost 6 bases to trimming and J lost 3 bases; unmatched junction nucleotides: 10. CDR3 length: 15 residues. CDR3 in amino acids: CASSLRGPSGYEQYF. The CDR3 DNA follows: TGTGCCAGCAGCCTCAGGGGGCCATCAGGCTACGAGCAGTACTTC.

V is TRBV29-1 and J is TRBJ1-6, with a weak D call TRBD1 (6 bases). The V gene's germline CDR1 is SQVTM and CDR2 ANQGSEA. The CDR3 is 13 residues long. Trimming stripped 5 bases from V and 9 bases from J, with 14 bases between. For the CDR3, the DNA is TGCAGCGTTTATCGGGACACGATTTCACCCCTCCACTTT. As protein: CSVYRDTISPLHF. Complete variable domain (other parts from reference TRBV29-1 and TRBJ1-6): SAVISQKPSRDICQRGTSLTIQCQVDSQVTMMFWYRQQPGQSLTLIATANQGSEATYESGFVIDKFPISRPNLTFSTLTVSNMSPEDSSIYLCSVYRDTISPLHFGNGTRLTVT.

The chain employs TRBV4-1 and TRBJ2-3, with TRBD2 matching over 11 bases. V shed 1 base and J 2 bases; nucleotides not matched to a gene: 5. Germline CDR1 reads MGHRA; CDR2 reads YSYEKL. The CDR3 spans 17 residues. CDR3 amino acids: CASSQVPTSGITDTQYF. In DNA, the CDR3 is TGCGCCAGCAGCCAAGTTCCGACTAGCGGGATCACAGATACGCAGTATTTT.

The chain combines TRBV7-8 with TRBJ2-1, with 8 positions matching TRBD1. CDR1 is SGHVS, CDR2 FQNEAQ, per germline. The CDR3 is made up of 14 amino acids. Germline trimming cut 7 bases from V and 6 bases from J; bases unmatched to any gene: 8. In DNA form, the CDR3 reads TGTGCCAGCACCCCACTTACAGGGGGCAATGAGCAGTTCTTC. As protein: CASTPLTGGNEQFF.

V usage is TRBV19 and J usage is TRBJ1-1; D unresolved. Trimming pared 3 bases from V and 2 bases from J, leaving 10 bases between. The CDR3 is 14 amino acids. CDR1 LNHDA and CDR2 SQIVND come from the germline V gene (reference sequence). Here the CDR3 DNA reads TGTGCCAGTAGTATGCCCGGACTTAACACTGAAGCTTTCTTT. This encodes CASSMPGLNTEAFF. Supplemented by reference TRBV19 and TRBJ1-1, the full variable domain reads DGGITQSPKYLFRKEGQNVTLSCEQNLNHDAMYWYRQDPGQGLRLIYYSQIVNDFQKGDIAEGYSVSREKKESFPLTVTSAQKNPTAFYLCASSMPGLNTEAFFGQGTRLTVV.

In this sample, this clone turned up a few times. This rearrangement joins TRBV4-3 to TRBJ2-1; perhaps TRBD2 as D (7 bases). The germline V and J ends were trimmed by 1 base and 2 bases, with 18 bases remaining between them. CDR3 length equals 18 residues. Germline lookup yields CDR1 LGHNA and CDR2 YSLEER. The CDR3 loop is CASSQGGANGGTYNEQFF. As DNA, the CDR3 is TGCGCCAGCAGCCAAGGGGGGGCAAACGGGGGGACCTACAATGAGCAGTTCTTC.

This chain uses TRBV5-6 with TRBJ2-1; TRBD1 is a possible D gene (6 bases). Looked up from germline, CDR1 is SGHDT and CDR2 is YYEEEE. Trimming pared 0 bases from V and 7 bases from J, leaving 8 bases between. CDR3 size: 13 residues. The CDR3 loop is CASSLGGRNEQFF. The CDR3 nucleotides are TGTGCCAGCAGCTTGGGGGGGCGTAATGAGCAGTTCTTC.

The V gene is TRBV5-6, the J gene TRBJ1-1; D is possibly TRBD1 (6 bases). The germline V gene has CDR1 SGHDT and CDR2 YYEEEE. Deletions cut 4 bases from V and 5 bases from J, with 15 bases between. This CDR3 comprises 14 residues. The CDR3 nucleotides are TGTGCCAGCAGCCCTGGGGGGCGGAGAACTGAAGCTTTCTTT. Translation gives CASSPGGRRTEAFF.

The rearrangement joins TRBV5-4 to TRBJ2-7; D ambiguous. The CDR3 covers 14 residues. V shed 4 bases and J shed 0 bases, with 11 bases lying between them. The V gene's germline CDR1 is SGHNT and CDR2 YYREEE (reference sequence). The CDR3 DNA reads TGTGCCAGCAGCCCGGAGAGGAGCTCCTACGAGCAGTACTTC. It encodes CASSPERSSYEQYF. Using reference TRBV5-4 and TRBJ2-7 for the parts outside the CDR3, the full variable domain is ETGVTQSPTHLIKTRGQQVTLRCSSQSGHNTVSWYQQALGQGPQFIFQYYREEENGRGNFPPRFSGLQFPNYSSELNVNALELDDSALYLCASSPERSSYEQYFGPGTRLTVT.

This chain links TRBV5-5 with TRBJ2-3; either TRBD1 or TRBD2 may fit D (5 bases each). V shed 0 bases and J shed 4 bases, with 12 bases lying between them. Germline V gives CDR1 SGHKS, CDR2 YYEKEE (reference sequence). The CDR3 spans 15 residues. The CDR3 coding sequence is TGTGCCAGCAGCTTGGAAGGGGACGGCGCAGATACGCAGTATTTT. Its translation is CASSLEGDGADTQYF. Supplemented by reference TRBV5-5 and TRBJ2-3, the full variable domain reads DAGVTQSPTHLIKTRGQQVTLRCSPISGHKSVSWYQQVLGQGPQFIFQYYEKEERGRGNFPDRFSARQFPNYSSELNVNALLLGDSALYLCASSLEGDGADTQYFGPGTRLTVL.

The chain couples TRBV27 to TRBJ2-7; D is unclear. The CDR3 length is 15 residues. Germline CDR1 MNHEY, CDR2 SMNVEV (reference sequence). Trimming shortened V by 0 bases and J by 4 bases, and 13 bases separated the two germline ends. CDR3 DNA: TGTGCCAGCAGTTTATCAACAGCCCGAAGGTACGAGCAGTACTTC. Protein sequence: CASSLSTARRYEQYF.

CDR3 amino acids: CASSFRDRADEQYF. The DNA of the CDR3 is TGTGCCAGCAGCTTCAGAGACAGGGCGGACGAGCAGTACTTC. The rearrangement uses TRBV7-9 and TRBJ2-7; the match to TRBD1 covers 7 bases. The CDR3 length is 14 residues. Germline-derived CDR1 and CDR2 are SEHNR and FQNEAQ (reference sequence). The V gene end was trimmed by 3 bases and the J gene end by 5 bases; junction bases not matched to a gene: 7.

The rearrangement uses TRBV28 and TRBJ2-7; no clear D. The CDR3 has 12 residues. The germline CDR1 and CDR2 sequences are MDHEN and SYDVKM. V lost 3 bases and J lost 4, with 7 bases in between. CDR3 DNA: TGTGCCAGCAGTTTCAACCAGTACGAGCAGTACTTC. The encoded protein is CASSFNQYEQYF.

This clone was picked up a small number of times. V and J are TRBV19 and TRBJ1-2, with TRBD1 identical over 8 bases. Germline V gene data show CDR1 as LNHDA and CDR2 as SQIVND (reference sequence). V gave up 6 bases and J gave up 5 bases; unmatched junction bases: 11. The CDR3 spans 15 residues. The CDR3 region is CASSPDRETFYGYTF. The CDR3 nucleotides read TGTGCCAGTAGCCCGGACAGGGAGACGTTTTATGGCTACACCTTC.

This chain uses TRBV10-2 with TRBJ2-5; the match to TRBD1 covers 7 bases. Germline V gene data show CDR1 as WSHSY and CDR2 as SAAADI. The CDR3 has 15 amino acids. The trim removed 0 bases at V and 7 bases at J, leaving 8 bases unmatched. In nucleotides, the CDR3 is TGCGCCAGCAGTGAGTCGCTTGGACAGGTAGTGACCCAGTACTTC. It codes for CASSESLGQVVTQYF.

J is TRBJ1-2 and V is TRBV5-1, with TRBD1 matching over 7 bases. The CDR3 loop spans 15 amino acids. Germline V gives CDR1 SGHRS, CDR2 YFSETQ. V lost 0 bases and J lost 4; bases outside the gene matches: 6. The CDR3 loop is CASSLEGQIGYGYTF. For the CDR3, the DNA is TGCGCCAGCAGCTTGGAGGGACAGATCGGCTATGGCTACACCTTC.

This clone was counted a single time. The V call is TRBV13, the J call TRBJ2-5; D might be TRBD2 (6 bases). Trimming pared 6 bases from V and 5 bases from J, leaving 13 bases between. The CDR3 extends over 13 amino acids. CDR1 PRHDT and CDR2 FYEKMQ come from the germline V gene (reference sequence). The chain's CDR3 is CASRARGTETQYF. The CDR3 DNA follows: TGTGCCAGCAGGGCTCGGGGGACCGAGACCCAGTACTTC.

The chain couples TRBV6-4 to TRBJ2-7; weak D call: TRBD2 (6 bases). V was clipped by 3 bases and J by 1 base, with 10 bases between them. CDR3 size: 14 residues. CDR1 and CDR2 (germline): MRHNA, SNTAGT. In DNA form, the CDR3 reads TGTGCCAGCAGTGAAAAGCGGGTTTCCTACGAGCAGTACTTC. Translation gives CASSEKRVSYEQYF.

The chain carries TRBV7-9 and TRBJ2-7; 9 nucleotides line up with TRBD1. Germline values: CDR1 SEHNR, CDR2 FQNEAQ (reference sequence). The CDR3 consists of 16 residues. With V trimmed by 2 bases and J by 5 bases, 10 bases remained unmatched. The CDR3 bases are TGTGCCAGCAGCTTATCCACAGGGGGCAGGAGGGACGAGCAGTACTTC. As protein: CASSLSTGGRRDEQYF.